This T cell receptor (beta chain) was sequenced in a study of CD8 T cells in ankylosing spondylitis (dated by TCRdb to 2016 to 2017). About the study as a whole: The study profiled T cell receptor beta repertoires in healthy donors and ankylosing spondylitis patients to find disease-linked TCR variants. Peripheral blood was sampled, and synovial fluid was additionally collected from ankylosing spondylitis patients. The full study cohort comprised about 25 ankylosing spondylitis patients and some 110 healthy donors.

This clonotype occurred many times. It has no known antigen specificity. Base-call qualities are not available, and no considerably larger clone is one nucleotide away. These reads were obtained on an Illumina HiSeq 2500. Quantitative 5'-RACE with molecular barcodes was the method used to prepare the TCR beta libraries. Per the source publication's procedure: Disease-linked TCR variants were identified with a new computational method built on a probabilistic model of VDJ rearrangement. In TCRdb, the public reads were trimmed at Q25 with fastp and aligned with MiXCR, with productive beta chains retained. Rows are unified per CDR3 protein, each entry keeping the most common DNA and genes. The V and J calls, along with clone size, are taken from TCRdb and not from the paper's own processing. Within this sample are a few hundred thousand distinct CDR3 sequences, with more than 15% of them counted one time only. The ten largest account for approximately 1% of the sample.

The CDR3 measures 13 amino acids from cysteine to phenylalanine. Only the CDR3 DNA is retained, 39 bases long and in frame from the first base. At the junction V is shortened by 3 bases and J by 5 bases, with 14 bases in between. CDR1 and CDR2, looked up from the germline V gene (reference sequence), are DFQATT and SNEGSKA. The paper as a whole reports these results and caveats: Some of the motif variants had been reported before in the synovial fluid and blood of reactive arthritis patients, a finding that suggests common disease-initiation mechanisms. The disease-linked clones were reported to be significantly enriched in matched synovial fluid samples from ankylosing spondylitis patients. Blood from ankylosing spondylitis patients appeared to be characterized by a TCR beta motif made up of fewer than ten highly homologous amino acid variants. The disease-linked clones showed a CD8+ phenotype and occurred at relatively low frequencies in peripheral blood.

Sequencing was done on a sample of blood, either unsorted or a sorted T cell fraction (not recorded which). The rearranged chain carries TRBV20-1 and TRBJ2-7; the D call could be TRBD1 or TRBD2, with each sharing 6 bases. The clonotype comes from a male donor with ankylosing spondylitis. The CDR3 here reads CSASREKGDEQYF. The DNA sequence follows: TGCAGTGCTAGCCGGGAGAAGGGGGACGAGCAGTACTTC.